This entry describes one TCR beta chain. The target antigen is unknown. The sample originates from a study of CD8 T cells in ankylosing spondylitis. Study-level findings and limits: Significant enrichment of disease-linked clones was reported in matched ankylosing spondylitis synovial fluid. Past research had described some motif variants in reactive arthritis synovial fluid and blood. One TCR beta motif, made up of several highly homologous variants, appeared characteristic of ankylosing spondylitis blood.

TCRdb reprocessed the 5' RACE reads via MiXCR and lists one record per CDR3 protein. The table includes approximately 130,000 distinct CDR3 sequences, roughly 10% detected once. Germline CDR1 SGHTA, CDR2 FQGNSA. The CDR3 is made up of 15 amino acids. Trimming removed 1 base from V and 4 bases from J, with 13 bases in between. The chain links TRBV7-2 to TRBJ1-2; D is unresolved. This TCR derives from a female donor with ankylosing spondylitis or in good health (not recorded which). Material: blood, either unsorted or a sorted T cell fraction (not recorded which). The CDR3 protein is CASSLGQLPSYGYTF. The CDR3 DNA sequence: TGTGCCAGCAGCTTAGGGCAACTGCCCTCCTATGGCTACACCTTC.